One sample yielded the 24 T cell receptor beta chains listed below, sequenced in a study of technical replicates of blood from a few donors. Assay used: immunoSEQ multiplex PCR; TCRdb lists only in-frame clones, some missing. The sample records about 85,000 clones, around 94% being singletons. Sequencing input: T cells isolated from PBMCs. The receptors were sampled from a human donor in good health.

V usage is TRBV19 and J usage is TRBJ1-1, with 8 positions matching TRBD1. This CDR3 has 14 residues. J lost 0 bases, V lost 8 bases, and 5 bases had no gene match. Germline values: CDR1 LNHDA, CDR2 SQIVND (reference sequence). CDR3 amino acids: CASLTGAVNTEAFF. CDR3 nucleotide sequence: TGTGCCAGTTTGACAGGGGCTGTGAACACTGAAGCTTTCTTT.

The V gene is TRBV6-4, the J gene TRBJ2-3; 7 positions match TRBD2. V dropped 5 bases and J dropped 6; count of bases not matched to a gene: 11. Germline-derived CDR1 and CDR2 are MRHNA and SNTAGT. There are 15 residues in the CDR3. CDR3 protein: CASSIEATSWDTQYF. CDR3 bases: TGTGCCAGCAGTATCGAAGCGACTAGCTGGGATACGCAGTATTTT.

The rearrangement uses TRBV30 and TRBJ2-7; D remains unclear. In germline, CDR1 is GTSNPN, CDR2 SVGIG (reference sequence). This CDR3 spans 12 amino acids. V lost 3 bases and J 1 base, leaving 7 bases between the germline ends. The CDR3: CAWSTTSYEQYF. The CDR3 DNA reads TGTGCCTGGAGCACTACTTCCTACGAGCAGTACTTC.

This chain links TRBV6-4 with TRBJ2-2, with 7 bases that match TRBD2. Per germline, CDR1 MRHNA and CDR2 SNTAGT. The CDR3 runs 14 residues. Trimming removed 3 bases from V and 5 bases from J; junction bases left unmatched: 3. This CDR3 reads CASSEGRETGELFF. As DNA, the CDR3 is TGTGCCAGCAGTGAGGGGAGGGAGACCGGGGAGCTGTTTTTT.

Here the CDR3 DNA reads TGTGCCAGCAGTGAAGAACTGGGCTATACGGTCTCCTACGAGCAGTACTTC. Its translation: CASSEELGYTVSYEQYF. The chain recombines TRBV2 with TRBJ2-7; D call uncertain. Germline V lookup: CDR1 SNHLY, CDR2 FYNNEI. The V end was cut by 1 base, the J end by 0 bases, with 16 bases between. This CDR3 has 17 residues. The whole variable domain, filled in from reference TRBV2 and TRBJ2-7, reads EPEVTQTPSHQVTQMGQEVILRCVPISNHLYFYWYRQILGQKVEFLVSFYNNEISEKSEIFDDQFSVERPDGSNFTLKIRSTKLEDSAMYFCASSEELGYTVSYEQYFGPGTRLTVT.

The chain carries TRBV19 and TRBJ2-2, with TRBD2 matching over 8 bases. The V segment lost 10 bases and the J segment 1 base; nucleotides outside the gene matches: 5. This CDR3 region has 14 residues. Germline assignment: CDR1 LNHDA and CDR2 SQIVND (reference sequence). CDR3 protein: CATREAKNTGELFF. In DNA, the CDR3 is TGTGCCACGCGGGAGGCAAAGAACACCGGGGAGCTGTTTTTT. Looking up the rest from reference TRBV19 and TRBJ2-2 gives the full variable domain: DGGITQSPKYLFRKEGQNVTLSCEQNLNHDAMYWYRQDPGQGLRLIYYSQIVNDFQKGDIAEGYSVSREKKESFPLTVTSAQKNPTAFYLCATREAKNTGELFFGEGSRLTVL.

The genes are TRBV7-3 and TRBJ1-1; D ambiguous. Germline values: CDR1 SGHTA, CDR2 FQGTGA. The V gene lost 0 bases and the J gene lost 5 bases, with 10 bases spanning the gap. There are 14 residues in the CDR3. In DNA, the CDR3 is TGTGCCAGCAGCTTAACTCCAAGCGGGACTGAAGCTTTCTTT. Its protein is CASSLTPSGTEAFF.

DNA of the CDR3: TGTGCCTCTCAAAAAACAGGGGTGGAAACTAATGAAAAACTGTTTTTT. Its protein is CASQKTGVETNEKLFF. The V gene is TRBV30, the J gene TRBJ1-4, with 7 bases fitting TRBD1. Germline V lookup: CDR1 GTSNPN, CDR2 SVGIG (reference sequence). The CDR3 is made up of 16 amino acids. V shed 7 bases, J shed 1 base, and the junction held 12 bases outside the gene matches. Supplemented by reference TRBV30 and TRBJ1-4, the full variable domain reads SQTIHQWPATLVQPVGSPLSLECTVEGTSNPNLYWYRQAAGRGLQLLFYSVGIGQISSEVPQNLSASRPQDRQFILSSKKLLLSDSGFYLCASQKTGVETNEKLFFGSGTQLSVL.

This clone was detected only a few times. V and J are TRBV28 and TRBJ2-7; D is perhaps TRBD2 (5 bases). V lost 9 bases and J lost 9, with 18 bases in between. Germline V gives CDR1 MDHEN, CDR2 SYDVKM. The length of the CDR3 is 12 residues. CDR3 coding DNA: TGTGCCAGTCAGGACGGACTGTTCGTGCAGTACTTC. Protein product: CASQDGLFVQYF.

The rearrangement joins TRBV14 to TRBJ1-2, with TRBD1 as a possible D gene (6 bases). The V end lost 4 bases, the J end lost 0 bases, and 12 bases lay between the germline ends. CDR3 size: 15 residues. Per germline, CDR1 SGHDN and CDR2 FVKESK. CDR3 in DNA: TGTGCCAGCAGCCTATTGACAGGAGCTAACTATGGCTACACCTTC. Amino acids: CASSLLTGANYGYTF.

The rearrangement links TRBV11-3 to TRBJ2-7; D is possibly TRBD1 (5 bases). Germline CDR1 reads SGHNT; CDR2 reads YENEEA. The CDR3 totals 13 residues. Trimming shortened V by 0 bases and J by 7 bases, and 10 bases separated the two germline ends. CDR3 bases: TGTGCCAGCAGCTTAGAAGGGGTGAGGGAGCAGTACTTC. This gives the protein CASSLEGVREQYF.

The chain employs TRBV19 and TRBJ1-3, with 10 positions matching TRBD1. CDR1 and CDR2 (germline): LNHDA, SQIVND (reference sequence). V gave up 3 bases and J gave up 2 bases; unmatched junction bases: 7. This CDR3 is built from 17 residues. The CDR3 coding sequence is TGTGCCAGTAGTATCTTACCGGGACAGGGGACTGGAAACACCATATATTTT. Its translation: CASSILPGQGTGNTIYF.

For the CDR3, the DNA is TGCGCCAGCAGTGAGGCCATTATGAGCTCCTACGAGCAGTACTTC. Its protein is CASSEAIMSSYEQYF. The chain employs TRBV10-2 and TRBJ2-7; D uncertain. Germline loops: CDR1 WSHSY, CDR2 SAAADI. CDR3 length: 15 amino acids. V lost 2 bases and J 0 bases, leaving 11 bases between the germline ends.

The rearrangement joins TRBV7-2 to TRBJ2-1; 7 bases map to TRBD2. J gave up 10 bases and V 3 bases, and 6 bases lay outside the gene matches. The CDR3 is 13 residues long. Germline lookup yields CDR1 SGHTA and CDR2 FQGNSA. The CDR3: CASSLEREGEQFF. The CDR3 nucleotides are TGTGCCAGCAGCTTGGAGCGGGAAGGCGAGCAGTTCTTC.

This rearrangement joins TRBV19 to TRBJ1-4; no clear D. Trimming took off 3 bases at V and 8 bases at J, with 13 bases between the two ends. Per the germline V gene, CDR1 is LNHDA and CDR2 is SQIVND (reference sequence). CDR3 size: 14 residues. The chain's CDR3 is CASSIGPGREKLFF. The CDR3 nucleotides read TGTGCCAGTAGTATCGGTCCGGGTCGGGAAAAACTGTTTTTT.

The rearrangement joins TRBV4-3 to TRBJ2-2; tentatively, D is TRBD2 (7 bases). The V gene's germline CDR1 is LGHNA and CDR2 YSLEER. This CDR3 contains 19 residues. V lost 0 bases, J lost 4 bases, and 21 bases lay in between. The CDR3 loop reads CASSQDWEGGGPGTGELFF. The CDR3, as DNA: TGCGCCAGCAGCCAAGATTGGGAGGGGGGAGGGCCCGGCACCGGGGAGCTGTTTTTT.

The chain couples TRBV10-3 to TRBJ1-1, with D uncertain. The CDR3 loop spans 15 amino acids. V was clipped by 1 base and J by 2 bases, with 11 bases between them. Per the germline V gene, CDR1 is ENHRY and CDR2 is SYGVKD. CDR3 residues: CAISELAVSNTEAFF. CDR3 DNA sequence: TGTGCCATCAGTGAGTTGGCGGTATCAAACACTGAAGCTTTCTTT.

This clone was detected only once. This sequence joins TRBV9 and TRBJ1-5; possibly TRBD1 for D (5 bases). The CDR3 runs 15 residues. The V end lost 0 bases, the J end lost 2 bases, and 9 bases lay between the germline ends. The germline CDR1 and CDR2 sequences are SGDLS and YYNGEE. The CDR3 bases are TGTGCCAGCAGCGTAGGGGGCAGGGGCAATCAGCCCCAGCATTTT. Its protein product is CASSVGGRGNQPQHF.

The J gene is TRBJ1-3, the V gene TRBV7-9, with a weak D call TRBD1 (6 bases). V was pared by 5 bases and J by 6 bases, with 23 bases between. Germline loops: CDR1 SEHNR, CDR2 FQNEAQ (reference sequence). The CDR3 has 17 amino acids. In nucleotides, the CDR3 is TGTGCCAGCAGCAATACTAAGCGGGGACATTTCCCAAACACCATATATTTT. Protein: CASSNTKRGHFPNTIYF.

V gene TRBV7-9 combines with J gene TRBJ2-7; 10 positions match TRBD1. The CDR3 contains 17 residues. V trimming: 4 bases; J trimming: 3 bases; junction bases outside the gene matches: 12. Germline V gene sequence: CDR1 SEHNR, CDR2 FQNEAQ (reference sequence). CDR3 region: CASSSNRDRGPSYEQYF. CDR3 nucleotides: TGTGCCAGCAGCTCGAACCGGGACAGGGGACCCAGCTACGAGCAGTACTTC.

The J gene is TRBJ2-3, the V gene TRBV6-5; D may be TRBD1 (6 bases). Germline V lookup: CDR1 MNHEY, CDR2 SVGAGI. This CDR3 has 15 amino acids. Trimming removed 2 bases at V and 4 bases at J, with 13 bases between. Here the CDR3 DNA reads TGTGCCAGCAGTTACAGCGGTGGGGGCGCAGATACGCAGTATTTT. Translation gives CASSYSGGGADTQYF.

J is TRBJ2-3 and V is TRBV5-4; 12 bases fit TRBD2. V dropped 3 bases and J dropped 4; count of bases not matched to a gene: 0. This CDR3 region has 14 residues. Germline V gene sequence: CDR1 SGHNT, CDR2 YYREEE (reference sequence). CDR3 nucleotide sequence: TGTGCCAGCAGCTCTAGCGGGAGGGCAGATACGCAGTATTTT. As protein: CASSSSGRADTQYF.

This sequence joins TRBV14 and TRBJ2-7, with 10 bases matching TRBD2. Germline V CDR1 and CDR2: SGHDN, FVKESK. The length of the CDR3 is 16 residues. The V segment lost 5 bases and the J segment 2 bases; nucleotides outside the gene matches: 9. The CDR3 DNA follows: TGTGCCAGCAGCAAAATCAGACTAGCGGGTACCTACGAGCAGTACTTC. It specifies CASSKIRLAGTYEQYF.

The chain links TRBV5-1 to TRBJ2-3; 10 bases fit TRBD1. This CDR3 is 15 amino acids long. V lost 4 bases to trimming and J lost 2 bases; unmatched junction nucleotides: 4. Germline CDR1 SGHRS, CDR2 YFSETQ. The CDR3 loop reads CASSAGQGITDTQYF. DNA of the CDR3: TGCGCCAGCAGCGCGGGACAGGGGATCACAGATACGCAGTATTTT.